A single sample gave rise to the 27 T cell receptor beta chains below, sequenced in a study of shared clonotypes between healthy human individuals. Produced via immunoSEQ multiplex PCR; TCRdb's table is partial and in-frame only. The sample yields roughly 2,000,000 clones, about 95% seen once. CD45RO negativity and positive selection for CCR7 defined naive CD8 cells, a population that excluded terminally differentiated effector memory CD45RA+ cells. Sequencing used naive CD8+ T cells sorted from blood. These receptors came from a man aged 18 to 29 in good health.

The chain is built from TRBV5-1 and TRBJ2-5, with a tentative D call TRBD2 (6 bases). Deletions cut 0 bases from V and 5 bases from J, with 23 bases between. In germline, CDR1 is SGHRS, CDR2 YFSETQ. The CDR3 covers 18 residues. CDR3: CASSLVASAGERLETQYF. CDR3 DNA: TGCGCCAGCAGCTTGGTGGCTAGCGCCGGGGAAAGGTTGGAGACCCAGTACTTC.

The chain combines TRBV19 with TRBJ2-7; TRBD1 matches at 8 bases. The CDR3 extends over 14 amino acids. Germline lookup yields CDR1 LNHDA and CDR2 SQIVND (reference sequence). The V segment lost 5 bases and the J segment 3 bases; nucleotides outside the gene matches: 6. The CDR3 sequence is CASSVGQDYYEQYF. For the CDR3, the DNA is TGTGCCAGTAGTGTGGGACAGGACTACTACGAGCAGTACTTC.

The genes are TRBV9 and TRBJ2-7; D is unresolved. Per the germline V gene, CDR1 is SGDLS and CDR2 is YYNGEE. The CDR3 is 18 residues long. The V and J ends lost 4 bases and 1 base respectively, with 24 bases between them. The CDR3 loop is CASSPFPLTPGFSYEQYF. The CDR3 DNA sequence: TGTGCCAGCAGCCCATTCCCCCTGACACCGGGCTTTTCCTACGAGCAGTACTTC.

For this clone: Other DNA variants within this sample encode the same CDR3. This chain connects TRBV2 to TRBJ2-7, with 9 bases matching TRBD1. J lost 0 bases, V lost 4 bases, and 4 bases had no gene match. Germline V CDR1 and CDR2: SNHLY, FYNNEI. This CDR3 contains 15 residues. The CDR3 loop is CASSAPGQGSYEQYF. CDR3 nucleotide sequence: TGTGCCAGCAGTGCTCCGGGACAGGGCTCCTACGAGCAGTACTTC. Supplemented by reference TRBV2 and TRBJ2-7, the full variable domain reads EPEVTQTPSHQVTQMGQEVILRCVPISNHLYFYWYRQILGQKVEFLVSFYNNEISEKSEIFDDQFSVERPDGSNFTLKIRSTKLEDSAMYFCASSAPGQGSYEQYFGPGTRLTVT.

V and J are TRBV10-1 and TRBJ2-5; TRBD1 agrees at 9 bases. This CDR3 is built from 15 residues. The V and J ends lost 6 bases and 4 bases, in that order; junction bases with no gene match: 9. Germline values: CDR1 WNHNN, CDR2 SYGVQD (reference sequence). CDR3 in amino acids: CASSAGTGLGETQYF. The CDR3 DNA follows: TGCGCCAGCAGCGCCGGGACAGGGTTAGGAGAGACCCAGTACTTC.

The rearrangement joins TRBV7-8 to TRBJ2-7, with a possible D match to TRBD2 (6 bases). The CDR3 runs 14 residues. The V end was cut by 2 bases, the J end by 5 bases, with 13 bases between. Per germline, CDR1 SGHVS and CDR2 FQNEAQ. The CDR3 reads CASSLWGDADEQYF. CDR3 DNA sequence: TGTGCCAGCAGCTTATGGGGGGACGCGGACGAGCAGTACTTC.

This chain joins TRBV15 and TRBJ1-5; TRBD1 might be the D (6 bases). Per germline, CDR1 LNHNV and CDR2 YYDKDF (reference sequence). The CDR3 runs to 17 residues. V lost 5 bases and J lost 2, with 19 bases in between. CDR3 DNA sequence: TGTGCCACCAGCGGGGGGGCGTTGGGGAAAGGCAATCAGCCCCAGCATTTT. Its translation: CATSGGALGKGNQPQHF.

A note on this clone: Other DNA sequences of this sample code for an identical CDR3. The CDR3, as DNA: TGTGCCAGCAGTGAATGGGCCGGGAACACTGAAGCTTTCTTT. Its translation: CASSEWAGNTEAFF. This chain uses TRBV6-1 with TRBJ1-1, with no clear D. The CDR3 sequence is 14 residues long. The V end lost 2 bases, the J end lost 1 base, and 8 bases lay between the germline ends. CDR1 is MNHNS and CDR2 is SASEGT in the germline V gene.

As regards this clone: Additional DNA sequences in this sample encode the identical CDR3. The chain joins TRBV27 to TRBJ1-1; D call uncertain. V lost 5 bases and J 3 bases, leaving 13 bases between the germline ends. The CDR3 sequence is 14 residues long. Per the germline V gene, CDR1 is MNHEY and CDR2 is SMNVEV (reference sequence). CDR3 nucleotides: TGTGCCAGCAGTCCAGAGACGGGCCACACTGAAGCTTTCTTT. Translated: CASSPETGHTEAFF.

This clone was recorded once. The chain uses TRBV19 and TRBJ2-2; D perhaps matches TRBD1 (5 bases). CDR3 length: 15 residues. Germline CDR1 and CDR2: LNHDA and SQIVND (reference sequence). Trimming removed 10 bases at V and 0 bases at J, with 15 bases between. CDR3 sequence: CATKKGDANTGELFF. The CDR3 nucleotides read TGTGCCACCAAGAAAGGGGATGCGAACACCGGGGAGCTGTTTTTT.

V is TRBV30 and J is TRBJ2-7, with 11 bases that match TRBD2. The CDR3 is 13 residues long. Losses at the gene ends were 0 bases for V and 12 bases for J; bases not matched to a gene: 7. Germline CDR1 is GTSNPN and CDR2 is SVGIG (reference sequence). In DNA, the CDR3 is TGTGCCTGGAGTGTGTCTAGCGGGGGGCATGGGTACTTC. Encoded protein: CAWSVSSGGHGYF.

The gene calls are TRBV9 and TRBJ2-7; 8 nucleotides agree with TRBD2. The CDR3 has 14 amino acids. Germline V lookup: CDR1 SGDLS, CDR2 YYNGEE. The V segment lost 0 bases and the J segment 5 bases; nucleotides outside the gene matches: 4. As DNA, the CDR3 is TGTGCCAGCAGCGTAGCCGGGAGGGAGGACGAGCAGTACTTC. As protein: CASSVAGREDEQYF.

The chain links TRBV9 to TRBJ2-5; TRBD2 matches at 10 bases. The CDR3 is made up of 15 amino acids. The V segment lost 3 bases and the J segment 5 bases; nucleotides outside the gene matches: 7. CDR1 and CDR2 (germline): SGDLS, YYNGEE. CDR3: CASSEVGLAHETQYF. CDR3 sequence (DNA): TGTGCCAGCAGCGAGGTGGGACTAGCGCACGAGACCCAGTACTTC. Supplemented by reference TRBV9 and TRBJ2-5, the full variable domain reads DSGVTQTPKHLITATGQRVTLRCSPRSGDLSVYWYQQSLDQGLQFLIQYYNGEERAKGNILERFSAQQFPDLHSELNLSSLELGDSALYFCASSEVGLAHETQYFGPGTRLLVL.

The chain combines TRBV13 with TRBJ2-6; D possibly corresponds to TRBD2 (6 bases). Germline V gene data show CDR1 as PRHDT and CDR2 as FYEKMQ (reference sequence). The CDR3 has 14 residues. V gave up 5 bases and J gave up 3 bases, with 8 bases separating them. Here the CDR3 DNA reads TGTGCCAGCAGCCCGGAGGGTGGGGCCAACGTCCTGACTTTC. Protein: CASSPEGGANVLTF. Together with reference TRBV13 and TRBJ2-6, the CDR3 gives the full variable domain: AAGVIQSPRHLIKEKRETATLKCYPIPRHDTVYWYQQGPGQDPQFLISFYEKMQSDKGSIPDRFSAQQFSDYHSELNMSSLELGDSALYFCASSPEGGANVLTFGAGSRLTVL.

As concerns this clone: The conserved phenylalanine or tryptophan is not found at the CDR3 terminus, so this likely reflects a read error. The limits of the CDR3 on the DNA are not certain, so only TCRdb's listed CDR3 is given. The rearrangement joins TRBV25-1 to TRBJ1-1. The CDR3 is 12 amino acids long, termini counted. Germline V gene data show CDR1 as MGHDK and CDR2 as SYGVNS. The CDR3 spells CASSAQSEGQWM.

The chain has TRBV11-2 and TRBJ2-7; D is ambiguous. This CDR3 comprises 13 residues. Germline V lookup: CDR1 SGHAT, CDR2 FQNNGV. The V gene lost 1 base and the J gene lost 12 bases, with 16 bases spanning the gap. The DNA of the CDR3 is TGTGCCAGCAGCTTAGTGGCAGCTTCTACCCCGTACTTC. The encoded protein is CASSLVAASTPYF.

This chain connects TRBV11-2 to TRBJ2-1; 9 nucleotides match TRBD2. CDR3 length: 12 amino acids. The germline V gene encodes CDR1 SGHAT and CDR2 FQNNGV. The ends lost 5 bases at V and 9 bases at J; junction bases unmatched: 2. The CDR3 here is CASSPTSGEQFF. The CDR3 DNA reads as TGTGCCAGCAGCCCGACTAGCGGTGAGCAGTTCTTC.

For this clone: In the same sample, other DNA sequences code for this CDR3. The V call is TRBV11-2, the J call TRBJ2-7; 13 bases are shared with TRBD2. This CDR3 spans 15 amino acids. CDR1 and CDR2 (germline): SGHAT, FQNNGV. V shed 3 bases and J 4 bases; nucleotides not matched to a gene: 3. CDR3 in DNA: TGTGCCAGCAGCTTGAGACTAGCGGGGGGTTACGAGCAGTACTTC. Translating gives CASSLRLAGGYEQYF.

V gene TRBV27 combines with J gene TRBJ2-7; 10 positions match TRBD2. Per germline, CDR1 MNHEY and CDR2 SMNVEV (reference sequence). V lost 3 bases to trimming and J lost 4 bases; unmatched junction nucleotides: 3. The CDR3 contains 14 residues. The CDR3 DNA is TGTGCCAGCAGTTTCCAGCGGGAGGGGTACGAGCAGTACTTC. It specifies CASSFQREGYEQYF.

The chain joins TRBV9 to TRBJ2-7; TRBD1 aligns across 9 bases. This CDR3 spans 15 amino acids. V shed 2 bases, J shed 5 bases, and the junction held 8 bases outside the gene matches. Germline V lookup: CDR1 SGDLS, CDR2 YYNGEE. The CDR3 spells CASSVGRDRAHEQYF. As DNA, the CDR3 is TGTGCCAGCAGCGTGGGCCGGGACAGGGCCCACGAGCAGTACTTC.

In the case of this clone: Other DNA sequences of this sample code for an identical CDR3. This rearrangement joins TRBV30 to TRBJ2-7; D unresolved. The length of the CDR3 is 13 residues. Trimming cost V 0 bases and J 2 bases, with 8 bases left between them. From germline, CDR1 is GTSNPN and CDR2 SVGIG (reference sequence). The CDR3 is CAWSVPGTYEQYF. CDR3 bases: TGTGCCTGGAGTGTACCGGGCACCTACGAGCAGTACTTC. Drawing the rest from reference TRBV30 and TRBJ2-7, the complete variable domain is SQTIHQWPATLVQPVGSPLSLECTVEGTSNPNLYWYRQAAGRGLQLLFYSVGIGQISSEVPQNLSASRPQDRQFILSSKKLLLSDSGFYLCAWSVPGTYEQYFGPGTRLTVT.

The V and J genes are TRBV19 and TRBJ2-7; D may be TRBD1 or TRBD2 (5 bases each). Germline V gene data show CDR1 as LNHDA and CDR2 as SQIVND (reference sequence). The V end was cut by 3 bases, the J end by 0 bases, with 9 bases between. CDR3 length equals 14 residues. The CDR3 region is CASSMWGTSYEQYF. The CDR3 DNA reads as TGTGCCAGTAGTATGTGGGGGACCTCCTACGAGCAGTACTTC.

The rearrangement links TRBV11-2 to TRBJ1-2, with D unclear. Trimming cost V 5 bases and J 8 bases, with 12 bases left between them. The CDR3 has 12 amino acids. Germline values: CDR1 SGHAT, CDR2 FQNNGV. CDR3 sequence (DNA): TGTGCCAGCAGCCCCCCCTCGGGGGGCTACACCTTC. This gives the protein CASSPPSGGYTF. Complete variable domain (other parts from reference TRBV11-2 and TRBJ1-2): EAGVAQSPRYKIIEKRQSVAFWCNPISGHATLYWYQQILGQGPKLLIQFQNNGVVDDSQLPKDRFSAERLKGVDSTLKIQPAKLEDSAVYLCASSPPSGGYTFGSGTRLTVV.

CDR3 in DNA: TGTGCCTGGAGTTTCCGTTCAGGGGGCGTCTATGGCTACACCTTC. As protein: CAWSFRSGGVYGYTF. V and J are TRBV30 and TRBJ1-2; 8 nucleotides line up with TRBD1. V gave up 2 bases and J gave up 4 bases; unmatched junction bases: 9. The CDR3 is 15 residues long. Germline CDR1 and CDR2: GTSNPN and SVGIG (reference sequence).

The CDR3 is CASSAWANEQFF. The CDR3 DNA sequence: TGTGCCAGCAGCGCCTGGGCCAATGAGCAGTTCTTC. The chain joins TRBV6-1 to TRBJ2-1; D gene ambiguous. Germline V gene lookup returns CDR1 MNHNS and CDR2 SASEGT. The CDR3 has 12 residues. The germline V and J ends were trimmed by 6 bases and 6 bases, with 9 bases remaining between them.

The chain couples TRBV11-2 to TRBJ2-7, with TRBD2 matching over 9 bases. J gave up 3 bases and V 3 bases, and 6 bases lay outside the gene matches. CDR1 SGHAT and CDR2 FQNNGV come from the germline V gene. The CDR3 length is 15 residues. This CDR3 is CASSFGAGGIYEQYF. DNA for the CDR3: TGTGCCAGCAGCTTCGGCGCGGGGGGGATCTACGAGCAGTACTTC.

This clone turned up a few times. The rearrangement uses TRBV30 and TRBJ1-5; D may be TRBD1 (5 bases). Per the germline V gene, CDR1 is GTSNPN and CDR2 is SVGIG (reference sequence). The CDR3 sequence is 14 residues long. V gave up 5 bases and J gave up 0 bases, with 11 bases separating them. In DNA, the CDR3 is TGTGCCTGGGACATGGGGGGTAGCAATCAGCCCCAGCATTTT. This sequence encodes CAWDMGGSNQPQHF. Using reference TRBV30 and TRBJ1-5 for the parts outside the CDR3, the full variable domain is SQTIHQWPATLVQPVGSPLSLECTVEGTSNPNLYWYRQAAGRGLQLLFYSVGIGQISSEVPQNLSASRPQDRQFILSSKKLLLSDSGFYLCAWDMGGSNQPQHFGDGTRLSIL.